These 24 T cell receptor beta chains were all obtained from the same sample, sequenced in a study. Cells sorted as Tregs were CD4+, CD25+ and CD127-/low. TCRdb re-derived calls from the 5' RACE reads in MiXCR, one entry per CDR3 protein. Of approximately 58,000 distinct CDR3 sequences detected, around 24% appear once; the ten largest clones hold 2.2%. The sample consisted of tumor-infiltrating Tregs sorted from the breast tumor. The receptor set was obtained from a female donor with breast cancer.

Concerning this clonotype: At one end the junction does not follow the germline gene, possibly because of a read error. This chain links TRBV20-1 with TRBJ2-1, with 9 bases matching TRBD2. Germline V gene data show CDR1 as DFQATT and CDR2 as SNEGSKA (reference sequence). CDR3 length: 16 amino acids. CDR3 nucleotide sequence: TGCAGTGCTCCCCGTCCCGGGACTAGCCGTGGTCGTGAGCAGCTCTTC. It translates to CSAPRPGTSRGREQLF.

This clonotype was counted only a few times. The J gene is TRBJ1-5, the V gene TRBV15, with D possibly TRBD1 on 6 matching bases. From germline, CDR1 is LNHNV and CDR2 YYDKDF (reference sequence). The CDR3 has 14 amino acids. V was trimmed by 3 bases and J by 7 bases, leaving 13 bases between them. This CDR3 is CATSSEQGPQPQHF. The CDR3 DNA reads as TGTGCCACCAGCAGTGAACAGGGTCCCCAGCCCCAGCATTTT.

The gene calls are TRBV6-6 and TRBJ2-7; a possible D gene is TRBD2 (7 bases). The V end was cut by 6 bases, the J end by 6 bases, with 24 bases between. Germline-derived CDR1 and CDR2 are MNHNY and SVGAGI (reference sequence). The CDR3 is made up of 16 amino acids. This CDR3 reads CASSLNPGGWGSEQYF. Written as DNA, the CDR3 is TGTGCCAGCAGCCTAAATCCGGGGGGCTGGGGAAGCGAGCAGTACTTC.

With respect to this clonotype: A read error may account for a junction end that differs from germline. The genes are TRBV6-1 and TRBJ2-3; 8 bases map to TRBD2. Germline V gene lookup returns CDR1 MNHNS and CDR2 SASEGT. The CDR3 extends over 14 amino acids. The CDR3 sequence is CASSVSGGGDTQYF. The CDR3 DNA follows: TGTGCCAGCAGTGTATCGGGAGGGGGAGATACGCAGTATTTC.

This clonotype has a handful of counts. The chain links TRBV5-1 to TRBJ1-1; TRBD1 might be the D (5 bases). This CDR3 is built from 14 residues. V lost 4 bases, J lost 3 bases, and 13 bases lay in between. Germline CDR1 reads SGHRS; CDR2 reads YFSETQ. Here the CDR3 DNA reads TGCGCCAGCAGCGCCCAGGGTGTGGACACTGAAGCTTTCTTT. This gives the protein CASSAQGVDTEAFF. Full variable domain (remainder filled in from reference TRBV5-1 and TRBJ1-1): KAGVTQTPRYLIKTRGQQVTLSCSPISGHRSVSWYQQTPGQGLQFLFEYFSETQRNKGNFPGRFSGRQFSNSRSEMNVSTLELGDSALYLCASSAQGVDTEAFFGQGTRLTVV.

This clonotype is termed medium-sized. The chain recombines TRBV27 with TRBJ2-7, with D possibly being TRBD1 (8 bases). Trimming cost V 5 bases and J 9 bases, with 29 bases left between them. CDR3 length equals 17 residues. Germline-derived CDR1 and CDR2 are MNHEY and SMNVEV (reference sequence). CDR3 amino acids: CASSTDRVVGLRRMQYF. In DNA, the CDR3 is TGTGCCAGCAGTACGGACAGGGTCGTGGGACTACGAAGGATGCAGTACTTC.

The J gene is TRBJ2-2, the V gene TRBV9; D may match TRBD1 or TRBD2 (6 bases each). This CDR3 is 17 amino acids long. The germline CDR1 and CDR2 sequences are SGDLS and YYNGEE. The germline V and J ends were trimmed by 0 bases and 0 bases, with 12 bases remaining between them. The CDR3 sequence is CASSVGGLASNTGELFF. The CDR3 coding sequence is TGTGCCAGCAGCGTAGGGGGGCTAGCGTCGAACACCGGGGAGCTGTTTTTT.

There are many counts of this clonotype. V is TRBV6-5 and J is TRBJ2-5, with D tentatively TRBD1 or TRBD2 (6 bases each). There are 14 residues in the CDR3. Trimming took 6 bases from V and 5 from J, leaving 16 bases between them. Germline V gives CDR1 MNHEY, CDR2 SVGAGI. The CDR3 sequence: CASRATGGGETQYF. CDR3 sequence (DNA): TGTGCCAGCAGGGCTACCGGGGGCGGCGAGACCCAGTACTTC.

The genes are TRBV18 and TRBJ2-7; D perhaps matches TRBD2 (6 bases). The V end was cut by 4 bases, the J end by 4 bases, with 14 bases between. In germline, CDR1 is KGHSH, CDR2 LQKENI. The CDR3 runs 14 residues. CDR3 coding DNA: TGTGCCAGCTCACGGGAGGCAGGTGCGTACGAGCAGTACTTC. This codes for CASSREAGAYEQYF.

Concerning this clonotype: This may stem from a read error, because a much larger clone lies one nucleotide away. V gene TRBV20-1 combines with J gene TRBJ2-2, with 7 bases fitting TRBD1. The CDR3 is 15 residues long. CDR1 is DFQATT and CDR2 is SNEGSKA in the germline V gene (reference sequence). The CDR3 nucleotides read TGCAGTACTAGACCGACAGGGTGGTCGACCGGGGAGCTGTTTTTT. This sequence encodes CSTRPTGWSTGELFF.

The chain carries TRBV4-1 and TRBJ2-7; D is uncertain. V gave up 6 bases and J gave up 3 bases, with 9 bases separating them. This CDR3 has 12 residues. Germline loops: CDR1 MGHRA, CDR2 YSYEKL. The CDR3 DNA is TGCGCCAGCAGTGGCAAGAACTACGAGCAGTACTTC. Translation gives CASSGKNYEQYF.

This clonotype was recorded many times. This sequence joins TRBV5-1 and TRBJ1-2, with 10 bases aligning to TRBD1. The CDR3 runs 14 residues. Unmatched junction bases numbered 7, after V lost 3 bases and J lost 8 bases. Germline V gives CDR1 SGHRS, CDR2 YFSETQ. The CDR3 is CASSWEDRGRGYTF. The CDR3 nucleotides are TGCGCCAGCAGCTGGGAAGACAGGGGGCGCGGCTACACCTTC.

This chain links TRBV6-2 or TRBV6-3 with TRBJ2-3; 7 bases are a match to TRBD1. The CDR3 covers 14 residues. CDR1 MNHEY and CDR2 SVGEGT come from the germline V gene. The V and J ends lost 8 bases and 2 bases, in that order; junction bases with no gene match: 7. The CDR3 coding sequence is TGTGCCAGCGGCGAGGGACAGTACACAGATACGCAGTATTTT. Residues: CASGEGQYTDTQYF.

This clonotype has at least ten counts. The rearrangement links TRBV7-9 to TRBJ1-2; a possible D gene is TRBD1 (5 bases). This CDR3 is built from 16 residues. The germline V gene has CDR1 SEHNR and CDR2 FQNEAQ (reference sequence). V lost 5 bases and J 4 bases, leaving 20 bases between the germline ends. CDR3 sequence reads: CASSHQVPTGTYGYTF. CDR3 nucleotides: TGTGCCAGCAGCCACCAAGTACCCACAGGCACCTATGGCTACACCTTC.

Worth noting for this clonotype: Mismatch with germline at one junction end may stem from a read error. V usage is TRBV4-2 and J usage is TRBJ1-3; D gene uncertain. The CDR3 is made up of 15 amino acids. Germline CDR1 reads LGHNA; CDR2 reads YNFKEQ. The CDR3 spells CASSQTRVSGNTICF. In nucleotides, the CDR3 is TGTGCCAGCAGCCAAACCCGTGTCTCTGGAAACACCATATGTTTT.

This clonotype was found a few times. The rearrangement links TRBV4-2 to TRBJ2-1; 7 nucleotides align to TRBD2. The CDR3 runs 17 residues. Unmatched junction bases numbered 7, after V lost 0 bases and J lost 2 bases. Germline V gene sequence: CDR1 LGHNA, CDR2 YNFKEQ. CDR3 DNA: TGTGCCAGCAGCCAAGATGGGGCGGGAGCGCCCTACAATGAGCAGTTCTTC. Its protein is CASSQDGAGAPYNEQFF.

V gene TRBV4-2 combines with J gene TRBJ1-4; D may be TRBD1 (5 bases). The germline V gene has CDR1 LGHNA and CDR2 YNFKEQ. CDR3 size: 17 residues. Trimming removed 0 bases at V and 6 bases at J, with 17 bases between. The CDR3 DNA follows: TGTGCCAGCAGCCAAGATATCGTTGGGGGGTATGATGAAAAACTGTTTTTT. It specifies CASSQDIVGGYDEKLFF.

The chain couples TRBV20-1 to TRBJ2-7; possible D gene TRBD2, 6 bases. The length of the CDR3 is 14 residues. The germline CDR1 and CDR2 sequences are DFQATT and SNEGSKA (reference sequence). The germline V and J ends were trimmed by 5 bases and 0 bases, with 14 bases remaining between them. This CDR3 is CSAGDPGSSYEQYF. Written as DNA, the CDR3 is TGCAGTGCTGGGGATCCCGGGAGCTCCTACGAGCAGTACTTC.

The chain carries TRBV20-1 and TRBJ2-1; D is possibly TRBD1 (6 bases). CDR1 is DFQATT, CDR2 SNEGSKA, per germline (reference sequence). The CDR3 contains 15 residues. V lost 0 bases, J lost 6 bases, and 15 bases lay in between. CDR3 nucleotides: TGCAGTGCTAGAGACAGGGGCAGGGGTTTCAATGAGCAGTTCTTC. Translated: CSARDRGRGFNEQFF.

V usage is TRBV4-1 and J usage is TRBJ2-3; a possible D gene is TRBD1 (5 bases). This CDR3 comprises 17 residues. The V gene's germline CDR1 is MGHRA and CDR2 YSYEKL. The V gene lost 0 bases and the J gene lost 3 bases, with 16 bases spanning the gap. The CDR3, as DNA: TGCGCCAGCAGCCAAGAAGGGGCACCCCAGAAAACAGATACGCAGTATTTT. Its translation: CASSQEGAPQKTDTQYF.

The chain couples TRBV20-1 to TRBJ1-1; D is uncertain. The CDR3 covers 17 residues. The germline CDR1 and CDR2 sequences are DFQATT and SNEGSKA (reference sequence). V was trimmed by 0 bases and J by 8 bases, leaving 25 bases between them. CDR3 nucleotides: TGCAGTGCTAGAGATACGGGCGCGGCCAGTTACACTTTGGAAGCTTTCTTT. Translating it yields CSARDTGAASYTLEAFF.

A note on this clonotype: A read error may be the cause here, since a much bigger clone is one base away. The chain uses TRBV6-5 and TRBJ2-2, with 8 bases identical to TRBD1. The V segment lost 2 bases and the J segment 6 bases; nucleotides outside the gene matches: 5. Germline CDR1 MNHEY, CDR2 SVGAGI. CDR3 length: 15 residues. As DNA, the CDR3 is TGTGCCAGCAGTTACGCACAGGGGGTTGCCGGGGAGCTGTTTTTT. This sequence encodes CASSYAQGVAGELFF.

V is TRBV20-1 and J is TRBJ2-6, with TRBD2 as a possible D gene (5 bases). Trimming removed 0 bases from V and 2 bases from J, with 23 bases in between. From germline, CDR1 is DFQATT and CDR2 SNEGSKA (reference sequence). The CDR3 totals 20 residues. The CDR3 spells CSARDVSSASFSAGANVLTF. In DNA, the CDR3 is TGCAGTGCTAGAGATGTGTCGTCGGCTAGCTTCTCTGCTGGGGCCAACGTCCTGACTTTC.

The CDR3 DNA reads as TGTGCCAGCAACCTCCGGGCGTCACAAGGACCCAATCAGCCCCAGCATTTT. Protein product: CASNLRASQGPNQPQHF. The rearrangement links TRBV12-3 or TRBV12-4 to TRBJ1-5; the D is unclear. The V end was cut by 7 bases, the J end by 3 bases, with 22 bases between. The CDR3 runs 17 residues.